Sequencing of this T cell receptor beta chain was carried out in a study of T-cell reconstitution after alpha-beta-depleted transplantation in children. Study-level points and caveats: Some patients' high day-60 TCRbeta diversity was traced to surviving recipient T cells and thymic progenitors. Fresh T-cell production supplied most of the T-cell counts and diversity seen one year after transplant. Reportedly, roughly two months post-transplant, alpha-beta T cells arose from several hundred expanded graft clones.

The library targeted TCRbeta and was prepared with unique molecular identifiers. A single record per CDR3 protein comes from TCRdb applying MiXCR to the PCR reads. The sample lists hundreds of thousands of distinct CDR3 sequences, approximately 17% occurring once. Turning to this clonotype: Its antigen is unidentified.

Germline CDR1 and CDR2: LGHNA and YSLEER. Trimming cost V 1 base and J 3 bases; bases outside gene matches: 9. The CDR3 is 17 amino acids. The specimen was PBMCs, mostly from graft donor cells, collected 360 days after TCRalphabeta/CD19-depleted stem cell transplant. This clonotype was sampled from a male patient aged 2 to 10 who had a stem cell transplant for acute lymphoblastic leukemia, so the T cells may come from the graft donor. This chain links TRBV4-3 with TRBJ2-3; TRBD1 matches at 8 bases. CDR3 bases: TGCGCCAGCAGCCAAGGTACCAGAGACAGGGGTACAGATACGCAGTATTTT. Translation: CASSQGTRDRGTDTQYF.